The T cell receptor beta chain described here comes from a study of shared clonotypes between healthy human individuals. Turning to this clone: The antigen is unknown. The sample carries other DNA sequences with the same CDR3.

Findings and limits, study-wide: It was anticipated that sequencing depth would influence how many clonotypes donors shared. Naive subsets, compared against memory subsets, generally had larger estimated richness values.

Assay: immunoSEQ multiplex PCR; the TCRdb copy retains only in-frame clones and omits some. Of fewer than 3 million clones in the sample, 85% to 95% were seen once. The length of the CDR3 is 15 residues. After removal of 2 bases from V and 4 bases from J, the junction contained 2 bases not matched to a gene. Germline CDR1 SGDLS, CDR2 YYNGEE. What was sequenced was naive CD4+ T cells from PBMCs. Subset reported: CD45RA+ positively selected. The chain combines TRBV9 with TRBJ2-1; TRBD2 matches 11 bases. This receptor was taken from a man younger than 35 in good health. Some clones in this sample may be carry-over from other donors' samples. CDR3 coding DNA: TGTGCCAGCAGCGTGGGACTAGCGGTTTACAATGAGCAGTTCTTC. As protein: CASSVGLAVYNEQFF.